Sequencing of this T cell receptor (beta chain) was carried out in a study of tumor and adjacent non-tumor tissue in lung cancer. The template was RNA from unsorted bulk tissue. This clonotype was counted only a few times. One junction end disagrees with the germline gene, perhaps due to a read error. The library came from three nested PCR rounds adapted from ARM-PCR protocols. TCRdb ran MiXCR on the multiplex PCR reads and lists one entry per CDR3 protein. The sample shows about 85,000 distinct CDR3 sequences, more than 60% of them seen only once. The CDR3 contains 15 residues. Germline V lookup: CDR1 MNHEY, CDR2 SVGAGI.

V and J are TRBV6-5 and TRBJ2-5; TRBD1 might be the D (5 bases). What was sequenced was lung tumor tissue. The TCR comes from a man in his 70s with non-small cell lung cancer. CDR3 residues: CACSYSRTYQGTQYF. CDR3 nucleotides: TGTGCCTGTAGTTACTCGAGGACATATCAAGGGACCCAGTACTTC.